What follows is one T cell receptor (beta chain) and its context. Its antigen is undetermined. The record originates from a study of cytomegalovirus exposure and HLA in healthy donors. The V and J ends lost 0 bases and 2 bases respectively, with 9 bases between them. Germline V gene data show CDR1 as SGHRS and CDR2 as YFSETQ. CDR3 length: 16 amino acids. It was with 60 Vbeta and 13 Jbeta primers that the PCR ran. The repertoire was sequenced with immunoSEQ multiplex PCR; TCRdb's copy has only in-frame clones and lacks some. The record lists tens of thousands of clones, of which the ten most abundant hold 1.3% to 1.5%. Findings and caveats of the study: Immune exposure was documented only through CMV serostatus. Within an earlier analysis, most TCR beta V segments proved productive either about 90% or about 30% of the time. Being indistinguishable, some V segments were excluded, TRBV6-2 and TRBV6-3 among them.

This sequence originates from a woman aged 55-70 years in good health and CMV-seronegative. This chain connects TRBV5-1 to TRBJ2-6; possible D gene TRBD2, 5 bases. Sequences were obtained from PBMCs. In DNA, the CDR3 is TGCGCCAGCAGCTTGGGAAACGGGGCTGGGGCCAACGTCCTGACTTTC. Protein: CASSLGNGAGANVLTF.